One and the same sample provided the 13 T cell receptor beta chains below, sequenced in a study of cytomegalovirus exposure and HLA in healthy donors. The table came from immunoSEQ multiplex PCR; TCRdb's copy has only in-frame clones and leaves some out. The repertoire holds about 66,000 clones, with 95% to 98% as singletons. Sequenced sample: PBMCs. These receptors came from a woman younger than 30 in good health and CMV-seropositive.

The chain couples TRBV6-5 to TRBJ2-7; the match to TRBD2 covers 9 bases. CDR1 MNHEY and CDR2 SVGAGI come from the germline V gene. The V gene end was trimmed by 5 bases and the J gene end by 5 bases; junction bases not matched to a gene: 10. This CDR3 has 15 amino acids. CDR3 loop: CASSPWTSVSDEQYF. CDR3 bases: TGTGCCAGCAGTCCCTGGACTAGCGTTAGCGACGAGCAGTACTTC.

The chain combines TRBV30 with TRBJ2-7; 9 bases agree with TRBD2. Germline V gene lookup returns CDR1 GTSNPN and CDR2 SVGIG (reference sequence). Trimming cost V 7 bases and J 2 bases; bases outside gene matches: 3. This CDR3 region has 12 residues. CDR3 in DNA: TGTGCCTCGGCTAGCGGGGCCTACGAGCAGTACTTC. Translation gives CASASGAYEQYF.

V gene TRBV15 combines with J gene TRBJ1-1; D unresolved. Germline V gene sequence: CDR1 LNHNV, CDR2 YYDKDF (reference sequence). CDR3 length equals 15 residues. The V gene lost 5 bases and the J gene lost 1 base, with 14 bases spanning the gap. CDR3 bases: TGTGCCACCAGCGACTTTTCGGTGGGGAACACTGAAGCTTTCTTT. This encodes CATSDFSVGNTEAFF.

The chain employs TRBV27 and TRBJ2-3; TRBD2 matches at 10 bases. With 5 bases clipped from V and 3 bases from J, the junction kept 17 bases outside the gene matches. Per germline, CDR1 MNHEY and CDR2 SMNVEV (reference sequence). This CDR3 contains 19 residues. The CDR3 spells CASSRSAGGPSVGTDTQYF. In nucleotides, the CDR3 is TGTGCCAGCAGTAGGTCAGCGGGAGGGCCCTCGGTGGGGACAGATACGCAGTATTTT.

The chain combines TRBV27 with TRBJ1-1; D remains unclear. The CDR3 sequence is 13 residues long. Per germline, CDR1 MNHEY and CDR2 SMNVEV (reference sequence). V gave up 2 bases and J gave up 0 bases, with 4 bases separating them. In DNA form, the CDR3 reads TGTGCCAGCAGTTTAATAGTGAACACTGAAGCTTTCTTT. Translated, it gives CASSLIVNTEAFF.

V is TRBV5-6 and J is TRBJ1-4; TRBD1 aligns across 7 bases. Germline V gene data show CDR1 as SGHDT and CDR2 as YYEEEE. Trimming took 2 bases from V and 4 from J; bases not matched to a gene: 11. This CDR3 is built from 17 residues. CDR3 protein: CASSLYHYGTDNEKLFF. In DNA form, the CDR3 reads TGTGCCAGCAGCTTATATCACTACGGGACAGATAATGAAAAACTGTTTTTT.

Regarding this clone: The same CDR3 also results from other DNA sequences found in this sample. This chain joins TRBV11-2 and TRBJ1-1; weak D call: TRBD1 (6 bases). V gave up 4 bases and J gave up 1 base, with 13 bases separating them. CDR1 is SGHAT and CDR2 is FQNNGV in the germline V gene. There are 15 residues in the CDR3. CDR3 in DNA: TGTGCCAGCAGCTCCGGACAGCCAGGGAACACTGAAGCTTTCTTT. It encodes CASSSGQPGNTEAFF.

The V call is TRBV6-5, the J call TRBJ2-1, with TRBD2 matching over 8 bases. Unmatched junction bases numbered 9, after V lost 6 bases and J lost 5 bases. Per germline, CDR1 MNHEY and CDR2 SVGAGI. This CDR3 has 15 residues. This CDR3 is CASSRLARDHNEQFF. For the CDR3, the DNA is TGTGCCAGCAGCAGACTAGCGCGCGACCACAATGAGCAGTTCTTC.

The rearrangement links TRBV5-4 to TRBJ2-7; 8 bases align to TRBD1. V trimming: 4 bases; J trimming: 2 bases; junction bases outside the gene matches: 2. The germline V gene encodes CDR1 SGHNT and CDR2 YYREEE (reference sequence). The length of the CDR3 is 13 residues. The CDR3 DNA is TGTGCCAGCAGCCAGGACAGGGCCTACGAGCAGTACTTC. Translating it yields CASSQDRAYEQYF.

The V and J genes are TRBV30 and TRBJ1-1; no clear D. The CDR3 is 12 amino acids. The V and J ends lost 3 bases and 8 bases respectively, with 13 bases between them. CDR1 GTSNPN and CDR2 SVGIG come from the germline V gene (reference sequence). CDR3 protein: CAWSHGSREAFF. The CDR3 DNA reads as TGTGCCTGGAGCCACGGGAGCAGGGAAGCTTTCTTT.

The chain couples TRBV27 to TRBJ1-2; 9 bases are a match to TRBD1. The CDR3 has 14 amino acids. CDR1 is MNHEY, CDR2 SMNVEV, per germline (reference sequence). V lost 5 bases and J lost 7; bases outside the gene matches: 8. CDR3 in amino acids: CASSLQGAGGGYTF. Here the CDR3 DNA reads TGTGCCAGCAGTCTACAGGGGGCAGGGGGTGGCTACACCTTC.

The gene calls are TRBV5-1 and TRBJ2-5, with D hard to call. This CDR3 contains 13 residues. CDR1 is SGHRS, CDR2 YFSETQ, per germline. The germline V and J ends were trimmed by 0 bases and 2 bases, with 5 bases remaining between them. The CDR3 protein is CASSLVSQETQYF. The CDR3 nucleotides read TGCGCCAGCAGCTTGGTGTCTCAAGAGACCCAGTACTTC.

This chain connects TRBV9 to TRBJ2-5; D might be TRBD2 (5 bases). Trimming took 4 bases from V and 3 from J, leaving 16 bases between them. CDR1 is SGDLS and CDR2 is YYNGEE in the germline V gene. The CDR3 has 15 amino acids. This CDR3 is CASSRGRQDEETQYF. CDR3 DNA: TGTGCCAGCAGCCGAGGGCGGCAGGATGAAGAGACCCAGTACTTC. The whole variable domain, remainder taken from reference TRBV9 and TRBJ2-5, is DSGVTQTPKHLITATGQRVTLRCSPRSGDLSVYWYQQSLDQGLQFLIQYYNGEERAKGNILERFSAQQFPDLHSELNLSSLELGDSALYFCASSRGRQDEETQYFGPGTRLLVL.